A selection of T cell receptor beta chains follows, all from one sample in a study of neurological immune-mediated disorders. TCRdb re-derived calls from the 5' RACE reads in MiXCR, one entry per CDR3 protein. Found here are over 45,000 distinct CDR3 sequences, 3% to 4.5% of them singletons; the top ten hold roughly 2%. Sequencing used CD4+ T cells from blood. The receptor set was obtained from a woman aged 40 to 50 with multiple sclerosis. CDR3s leave out the opening cysteine and the closing phenylalanine or tryptophan. The order of the fields is V gene, J gene, CDR3 protein.

v_call: TRBV12-3/TRBV12-4; j_call: TRBJ1-2; cdr3_aa: ASSWGNYGYT
v_call: TRBV27; j_call: TRBJ1-5; cdr3_aa: ASSTPTGGNQPQH
v_call: TRBV6-1; j_call: TRBJ1-2; cdr3_aa: ASSEAPQGNYGYT
v_call: TRBV9; j_call: TRBJ1-1; cdr3_aa: ASSVGTNTEAF
v_call: TRBV5-1; j_call: TRBJ1-3; cdr3_aa: ASSLLSNSGNTIY
v_call: TRBV20-1; j_call: TRBJ1-4; cdr3_aa: SARDPGDLASEKLF
v_call: TRBV4-2; j_call: TRBJ1-1; cdr3_aa: ASSQDRDVAEAF
v_call: TRBV5-1; j_call: TRBJ2-1; cdr3_aa: ASSLGSTEVEQF
v_call: TRBV5-1; j_call: TRBJ2-7; cdr3_aa: ASSRGGADEQY
v_call: TRBV7-9; j_call: TRBJ2-1; cdr3_aa: ASSLEGGSKQF
v_call: TRBV7-9; j_call: TRBJ2-2; cdr3_aa: ASSSRYRSTGELF
v_call: TRBV2; j_call: TRBJ1-6; cdr3_aa: ASSEVGVSVSPLH
v_call: TRBV15; j_call: TRBJ2-7; cdr3_aa: ATSREGVFDYEQY
v_call: TRBV5-1; j_call: TRBJ2-5; cdr3_aa: ASSIGQGAMETQY
v_call: TRBV4-2; j_call: TRBJ1-1; cdr3_aa: ASSHLDGLNTEAF
v_call: TRBV5-6; j_call: TRBJ2-5; cdr3_aa: ASSFNLAGVSETQY
v_call: TRBV20-1; j_call: TRBJ1-5; cdr3_aa: SAGQGARAGDNQPQH
v_call: TRBV5-1; j_call: TRBJ2-7; cdr3_aa: ASSLTVAVGEQY
v_call: TRBV7-2; j_call: TRBJ2-2; cdr3_aa: ASSSGWGAGELF
v_call: TRBV15; j_call: TRBJ2-7; cdr3_aa: ATSRDWADSYEQY
v_call: TRBV5-1; j_call: TRBJ2-5; cdr3_aa: ASSLGAETQETQY
v_call: TRBV6-1; j_call: TRBJ1-2; cdr3_aa: ASRYSTLGGYT
v_call: TRBV12-3/TRBV12-4; j_call: TRBJ2-7; cdr3_aa: ASGPYFRTKTYEQY
v_call: TRBV20-1; j_call: TRBJ2-5; cdr3_aa: SARGVGAESQETQY
v_call: TRBV12-3/TRBV12-4; j_call: TRBJ2-3; cdr3_aa: ASSSPRTSAENTQY
v_call: TRBV2; j_call: TRBJ1-2; cdr3_aa: ASSGQGVHGYT
v_call: TRBV4-1; j_call: TRBJ1-2; cdr3_aa: ASSRAGEGYGYT
v_call: TRBV29-1; j_call: TRBJ2-1; cdr3_aa: SVVRLAGGDEQF
v_call: TRBV11-2; j_call: TRBJ1-1; cdr3_aa: ASSSGQVEAF
v_call: TRBV20-1; j_call: TRBJ1-5; cdr3_aa: SAQGRNNQPEY
v_call: TRBV12-3/TRBV12-4; j_call: TRBJ2-1; cdr3_aa: ASSFGGGANEQF
v_call: TRBV5-1; j_call: TRBJ2-1; cdr3_aa: ASSFRLAGGEQF
v_call: TRBV5-6; j_call: TRBJ1-2; cdr3_aa: ASSTPRLGIYGYT
v_call: TRBV2; j_call: TRBJ2-7; cdr3_aa: AGTDYTYEQY
v_call: TRBV2; j_call: TRBJ2-2; cdr3_aa: ASRPLQGKAGELF
v_call: TRBV4-2; j_call: TRBJ2-2; cdr3_aa: ASSPGLAGGPAGELF
v_call: TRBV5-1; j_call: TRBJ2-1; cdr3_aa: ASSLGQGAINEQF
v_call: TRBV5-6; j_call: TRBJ2-3; cdr3_aa: ASSSFIDTQY
v_call: TRBV5-5; j_call: TRBJ2-5; cdr3_aa: ASVRSGFGPQETQY
v_call: TRBV2; j_call: TRBJ2-7; cdr3_aa: ASRGALGGDRMSYEQY
v_call: TRBV10-3; j_call: TRBJ2-1; cdr3_aa: AISVRGNEQF
v_call: TRBV6-2/TRBV6-3; j_call: TRBJ2-2; cdr3_aa: ASSTPNTGELF
v_call: TRBV9; j_call: TRBJ1-2; cdr3_aa: ASSVYATGVYGYT
v_call: TRBV20-1; j_call: TRBJ2-7; cdr3_aa: SAGPKSYEQY
v_call: TRBV5-6; j_call: TRBJ2-5; cdr3_aa: ASSLAWFSGGQETQY
v_call: TRBV2; j_call: TRBJ2-6; cdr3_aa: ASSELTSGVAGANVLT
v_call: TRBV29-1; j_call: TRBJ2-7; cdr3_aa: SVEGQGVYEQY
v_call: TRBV6-6; j_call: TRBJ1-1; cdr3_aa: ASGRNTEAF
v_call: TRBV29-1; j_call: TRBJ1-5; cdr3_aa: SVEEGGTGNQPQH
v_call: TRBV10-3; j_call: TRBJ1-5; cdr3_aa: AISVGPNQPQH
v_call: TRBV5-1; j_call: TRBJ2-1; cdr3_aa: ASRYREDYNEQF
v_call: TRBV5-5; j_call: TRBJ1-2; cdr3_aa: ASSLEGRNGYT
v_call: TRBV29-1; j_call: TRBJ1-1; cdr3_aa: SVDQGNTEAF
v_call: TRBV12-3/TRBV12-4; j_call: TRBJ2-7; cdr3_aa: ASSPRSGRVLYEQY
v_call: TRBV3-1; j_call: TRBJ2-7; cdr3_aa: ASSQGGGDEQY
v_call: TRBV20-1; j_call: TRBJ1-2; cdr3_aa: SAREPLNYGYT
v_call: TRBV5-1; j_call: TRBJ2-3; cdr3_aa: ASSIEGDTQY